This record concerns one TCR beta chain sequence. Its matching antigen is unknown. This specimen includes other DNA sequences encoding the same CDR3. The sample is drawn from a study of T cell responses to AZD1222 COVID-19 vaccine. Whole-study findings and limits: Every sample of the repertoires postdated the peak T cell response.

Profiled with immunoSEQ multiplex PCR; TCRdb holds only in-frame clones, not every one. The sample lists roughly 91,000 clones, 70% to 90% seen once, with 2.5% to 3% in the top ten. This CDR3 is 16 amino acids long. Trimming cost V 3 bases and J 4 bases; bases outside gene matches: 1. Germline V lookup: CDR1 KGHSH, CDR2 LQKENI. This clonotype was obtained from an adult in good health. The specimen was peripheral blood, collected on day 0 of AZD1222 vaccination. The rearrangement links TRBV18 to TRBJ2-3; 16 nucleotides align to TRBD2. This chain's CDR3 is CASSPGLAGGPDTQYF. The CDR3 DNA reads as TGTGCCAGCTCACCGGGACTAGCGGGGGGGCCAGATACGCAGTATTTT.